Listed here are 14 T cell receptor beta chains from one sample, sequenced in a study of T cell responses to AZD1222 COVID-19 vaccine. TCRdb keeps only in-frame clones here, not all; method: immunoSEQ multiplex PCR. This sample carries 150,000 to 200,000 clones, around nine tenths of them seen once, and the ten largest clones take 3.6%. The sample was peripheral blood, taken 28 days after the second dose of the MenACWY control vaccine. These TCRs come from an adult who received the MenACWY meningococcal vaccine as a control.

The rearrangement links TRBV29-1 to TRBJ1-4; D is uncertain. Germline CDR1 SQVTM, CDR2 ANQGSEA. Trimming removed 8 bases from V and 4 bases from J, with 14 bases in between. The CDR3 covers 13 residues. The CDR3 loop reads CSPQVQVNEKLFF. CDR3 DNA sequence: TGCAGCCCCCAGGTTCAGGTTAATGAAAAACTGTTTTTT.

A word on this clone: Other nucleotide sequences in the sample specify the same CDR3. This sequence joins TRBV27 and TRBJ2-1, with D perhaps matching TRBD1 (5 bases). Germline lookup yields CDR1 MNHEY and CDR2 SMNVEV (reference sequence). The CDR3 contains 13 residues. V lost 2 bases, J lost 7 bases, and 9 bases lay in between. Here the CDR3 DNA reads TGTGCCAGCAGTTTAGCAGGGCGGAATGAGCAGTTCTTC. It translates to CASSLAGRNEQFF.

The V call is TRBV30, the J call TRBJ1-2; no firm D call. Germline V CDR1 and CDR2: GTSNPN, SVGIG (reference sequence). The CDR3 has 11 residues. V lost 4 bases and J 4 bases, leaving 7 bases between the germline ends. The CDR3: CAWKGSYGYTF. Written as DNA, the CDR3 is TGTGCCTGGAAGGGTAGCTATGGCTACACCTTC.

This clone came up once. The chain couples TRBV19 to TRBJ2-5; D is unresolved. V dropped 3 bases and J dropped 1 base, with 12 bases sitting between them. This CDR3 comprises 15 residues. Germline CDR1 is LNHDA and CDR2 is SQIVND (reference sequence). Here the CDR3 reads CASSIGSRIQETQYF. The CDR3 DNA follows: TGTGCCAGTAGTATTGGTTCTCGGATCCAAGAGACCCAGTACTTC. The full variable domain, rest sourced from reference TRBV19 and TRBJ2-5, is DGGITQSPKYLFRKEGQNVTLSCEQNLNHDAMYWYRQDPGQGLRLIYYSQIVNDFQKGDIAEGYSVSREKKESFPLTVTSAQKNPTAFYLCASSIGSRIQETQYFGPGTRLLVL.

The rearrangement joins TRBV24-1 to TRBJ2-1, with 7 bases lining up with TRBD2. The CDR3 is made up of 15 amino acids. Germline CDR1 reads KGHDR; CDR2 reads SFDVKD. J gave up 3 bases and V 5 bases, and 6 bases lay outside the gene matches. The CDR3 loop reads CATSVPSGLYNEQFF. CDR3 nucleotides: TGTGCCACCAGTGTCCCTAGCGGACTCTACAATGAGCAGTTCTTC.

The V and J genes are TRBV5-1 and TRBJ2-5; 10 bases match TRBD2. The CDR3 has 17 amino acids. Trimming took 2 bases from V and 2 from J; bases not matched to a gene: 9. Germline CDR1 SGHRS, CDR2 YFSETQ. In DNA, the CDR3 is TGCGCCAGCAGCTTTGGGACTAGCGTAAATCCTCAAGAGACCCAGTACTTC. Protein product: CASSFGTSVNPQETQYF. Full variable domain (outside the CDR3, taken from reference TRBV5-1 and TRBJ2-5): KAGVTQTPRYLIKTRGQQVTLSCSPISGHRSVSWYQQTPGQGLQFLFEYFSETQRNKGNFPGRFSGRQFSNSRSEMNVSTLELGDSALYLCASSFGTSVNPQETQYFGPGTRLLVL.

The V gene is TRBV9, the J gene TRBJ2-7; D could derive from TRBD1 or TRBD2 (5 bases each). The CDR3 sequence is 16 residues long. Germline CDR1 reads SGDLS; CDR2 reads YYNGEE. Trimming stripped 4 bases from V and 3 bases from J, with 20 bases between. This CDR3 reads CASSTSGTRRLYEQYF. For the CDR3, the DNA is TGTGCCAGCAGCACCTCCGGGACCAGAAGACTCTACGAGCAGTACTTC.

The chain uses TRBV30 and TRBJ2-5; D is unresolved. V was trimmed by 1 base and J by 5 bases, leaving 14 bases between them. This CDR3 contains 14 residues. Looked up from germline, CDR1 is GTSNPN and CDR2 is SVGIG (reference sequence). As DNA, the CDR3 is TGTGCCTGGAGTGAGGTACATAATCGGGAGACCCAGTACTTC. The encoded protein is CAWSEVHNRETQYF.

The gene calls are TRBV28 and TRBJ1-2; possible D gene TRBD1, 6 bases. The CDR3 spans 15 residues. The germline gives CDR1 MDHEN, CDR2 SYDVKM. V was pared by 10 bases and J by 1 base, with 19 bases between. The CDR3 DNA follows: TGTGCCACCACGAGGGGGGAAACTTTTAACTATGGCTACACCTTC. This sequence encodes CATTRGETFNYGYTF.

The chain employs TRBV14 and TRBJ1-1, with D perhaps matching TRBD1 (5 bases). Germline CDR1 reads SGHDN; CDR2 reads FVKESK. V lost 8 bases and J 3 bases, leaving 7 bases between the germline ends. This CDR3 comprises 11 residues. CDR3 DNA: TGTGCCAGCCGACAGCACACTGAAGCTTTCTTT. Protein: CASRQHTEAFF.

V usage is TRBV5-5 and J usage is TRBJ2-2; D may correspond to TRBD1 or TRBD2 (6 bases each). Germline V gene sequence: CDR1 SGHKS, CDR2 YYEKEE (reference sequence). With 1 base removed from V and 4 bases from J, the gap between germline ends came to 11 bases. The CDR3 covers 15 residues. CDR3: CASSLWGAVTGELFF. In DNA form, the CDR3 reads TGTGCCAGCAGCTTGTGGGGGGCGGTCACCGGGGAGCTGTTTTTT. The full variable domain, with the rest looked up from reference TRBV5-5 and TRBJ2-2, is DAGVTQSPTHLIKTRGQQVTLRCSPISGHKSVSWYQQVLGQGPQFIFQYYEKEERGRGNFPDRFSARQFPNYSSELNVNALLLGDSALYLCASSLWGAVTGELFFGEGSRLTVL.

This clone has just a few counts. V usage is TRBV7-8 and J usage is TRBJ1-2; possibly TRBD1 for D (5 bases). Germline V gene lookup returns CDR1 SGHVS and CDR2 FQNEAQ. V dropped 1 base and J dropped 0 bases, with 9 bases sitting between them. This CDR3 contains 15 residues. CDR3: CASSLVQGANYGYTF. CDR3 bases: TGTGCCAGCAGCTTAGTGCAGGGAGCTAACTATGGCTACACCTTC. Based on the CDR3 plus reference TRBV7-8 and TRBJ1-2, the full variable domain is GAGVSQSPRYKVAKRGQDVALRCDPISGHVSLFWYQQALGQGPEFLTYFQNEAQLDKSGLPSDRFFAERPEGSVSTLKIQRTQQEDSAVYLCASSLVQGANYGYTFGSGTRLTVV.

The J gene is TRBJ2-1, the V gene TRBV29-1, with TRBD2 matching over 11 bases. The CDR3 runs to 14 residues. Germline V lookup: CDR1 SQVTM, CDR2 ANQGSEA. Trimming took 6 bases from V and 6 from J; bases not matched to a gene: 7. In nucleotides, the CDR3 is TGCAGCGTATCCATAGCGGGAGGGCCCAATGAGCAGTTCTTC. This translates into CSVSIAGGPNEQFF.

CDR3 nucleotide sequence: TGTGCCAGCAGCACCCCCTCAGGGGGCCTTGAGCAGTTCTTC. Translating it yields CASSTPSGGLEQFF. V gene TRBV21-1 combines with J gene TRBJ2-1; TRBD1, the D gene given by the table, was not confirmed from the DNA. TRBV21-1 is noted as a pseudogene. CDR3 length equals 14 residues.